This entry features one TCR beta chain sequence. Its matching antigen is unknown. The V gene lost 0 bases and the J gene lost 2 bases, with 14 bases spanning the gap. CDR1 and CDR2 (germline): DFQATT, SNEGSKA (reference sequence). The CDR3 sequence is 15 residues long. TCR alpha and beta CDR3 regions were amplified from RNA using iRepertoire nested multiplex PCR. TCRdb called the multiplex PCR reads again in MiXCR, with one record for every CDR3 protein. The profile shows under 20,000 distinct CDR3 sequences, about three fifths of them singletons. The data belong to a study of glioma-infiltrating T cells. The study's findings and limits: Only very few CDR3 sequences appeared in both tissue and blood.

The chain combines TRBV20-1 with TRBJ2-7; the D is unclear. The sequencing input was glioma tissue, nonneoplastic brain tissue, or PBMCs (not recorded which). The clonotype was recovered from a human donor with low-grade glioma or glioblastoma, undergoing nonglioma brain surgery, or in good health (not recorded which). CDR3 sequence reads: CSARDRRVMTYEQYF. The CDR3 bases are TGCAGTGCTAGAGATCGACGGGTAATGACCTACGAGCAGTACTTC.